Shown below are 26 T cell receptor beta chains from a single sample sequenced in a study of read filtering for tumor transcriptome and immune sequencing. From 400 to 450 ng of RNA, a library with molecular barcoded alpha/delta and beta/gamma adaptors was made. TCRdb reprocessed the reads with MiXCR, giving one entry per CDR3 protein. Among about 5,200 distinct CDR3 sequences listed, roughly 22% were seen once. The source material was a population of CD138-negative cells sorted from bone marrow. These receptors came from a donor aged 40 or older with multiple myeloma.

V gene TRBV5-5 combines with J gene TRBJ2-7, with 7 bases matching TRBD2. V was clipped by 4 bases and J by 2 bases; unmatched bases: 12. CDR3 length equals 16 residues. Germline V CDR1 and CDR2: SGHKS, YYEKEE (reference sequence). CDR3 nucleotide sequence: TGTGCCAGCAGCCGTGGGGACTACGAGATTACCTACGAGCAGTACTTC. It translates to CASSRGDYEITYEQYF.

On this clonotype: Since a much larger clone is just one base distant, this may be a read error. This chain links TRBV5-4 with TRBJ2-5, with a possible D match to TRBD2 (5 bases). The CDR3 extends over 13 amino acids. V was cut by 0 bases and J by 6 bases, with 9 bases left in between. Germline V gene sequence: CDR1 SGHNT, CDR2 YYREEE (reference sequence). The CDR3 DNA reads TGTGCCAGCAGCTTGGCCCGGGGAAAGACCCAGTACTTC. Its translation is CASSLARGKTQYF.

This clonotype is medium-sized. The chain is built from TRBV4-1 and TRBJ2-3, with D tentatively TRBD1 (6 bases). CDR3 length: 15 amino acids. The germline V gene has CDR1 MGHRA and CDR2 YSYEKL. Trimming took off 4 bases at V and 3 bases at J, with 14 bases between the two ends. The CDR3 bases are TGCGCCAGCAGCCTCCAGGGGCCCAGGACAGATACGCAGTATTTT. It specifies CASSLQGPRTDTQYF.

This clonotype was recorded at least ten times. The rearrangement links TRBV5-6 to TRBJ2-7; the D is unclear. This CDR3 contains 14 residues. Germline CDR1 SGHDT, CDR2 YYEEEE. The V end was cut by 0 bases, the J end by 2 bases, with 9 bases between. CDR3 sequence (DNA): TGTGCCAGCAGCTTGGGGACCACTACCTACGAGCAGTACTTC. Protein sequence: CASSLGTTTYEQYF.

This clonotype ranks as medium-sized. The rearrangement joins TRBV7-2 to TRBJ1-1; D call uncertain. Trimming took 1 base from V and 2 from J, leaving 11 bases between them. The germline V gene has CDR1 SGHTA and CDR2 FQGNSA. The CDR3 is 15 amino acids. The CDR3: CASSLGGSPNTEAFF. As DNA, the CDR3 is TGTGCCAGCAGCTTAGGAGGGAGCCCCAACACTGAAGCTTTCTTT.

This clonotype was seen many times. This rearrangement joins TRBV2 to TRBJ1-5; tentative D call: TRBD1 (5 bases). This CDR3 comprises 16 residues. Germline V gene data show CDR1 as SNHLY and CDR2 as FYNNEI. Trimming cost V 0 bases and J 7 bases, with 16 bases left between them. The CDR3: CASSEAHWKGNQPQHF. CDR3 nucleotides: TGTGCCAGCAGTGAAGCGCATTGGAAGGGGAACCAGCCCCAGCATTTT.

This clonotype was seen many times. This chain uses TRBV7-3 with TRBJ2-1; TRBD2 matches 12 bases. The V segment lost 5 bases and the J segment 7 bases; nucleotides outside the gene matches: 3. The CDR3 sequence is 14 residues long. Germline CDR1 is SGHTA and CDR2 is FQGTGA. The CDR3 DNA sequence: TGTGCCAGCAGCCCTAGCGGGAGGGTGAATGAGCAGTTCTTC. This translates into CASSPSGRVNEQFF. Full variable domain (rest looked up from reference TRBV7-3 and TRBJ2-1): GAGVSQTPSNKVTEKGKYVELRCDPISGHTALYWYRQSLGQGPEFLIYFQGTGAADDSGLPNDRFFAVRPEGSVSTLKIQRTERGDSAVYLCASSPSGRVNEQFFGPGTRLTVL.

Details on this clonotype: Since a much larger clone is just one base distant, this may be a read error. This chain joins TRBV5-1 and TRBJ2-7; TRBD1 aligns across 8 bases. Losses at the gene ends were 0 bases for V and 7 bases for J; bases not matched to a gene: 3. The CDR3 is 13 amino acids. The V gene's germline CDR1 is SGHRS and CDR2 YFSETQ. The CDR3 region has the DNA TGCGCCAGCAGCTTGGTCAGGGGGCTAGAGCAGTACTTC. Encoded protein: CASSLVRGLEQYF.

CDR3 residues: CARSEAGVIEQFF. In DNA form, the CDR3 reads TGTGCCAGAAGTGAAGCGGGAGTGATTGAGCAGTTCTTC. V is TRBV27 and J is TRBJ2-1; TRBD2 matches 8 bases. Germline CDR1 MNHEY, CDR2 SMNVEV (reference sequence). This CDR3 region has 13 residues. The junction had 10 bases not matched to a gene; V was cut back by 9 bases and J by 9 bases.

The chain is built from TRBV7-9 and TRBJ2-7; 9 positions match TRBD2. Trimming took 5 bases from V and 5 from J; bases not matched to a gene: 10. In germline, CDR1 is SEHNR, CDR2 FQNEAQ (reference sequence). The CDR3 runs to 15 residues. The CDR3 DNA follows: TGTGCCAGCAGCGCCTCAGGCGGGAGGGGCCACGAGCAGTACTTC. Protein: CASSASGGRGHEQYF.

This rearrangement joins TRBV20-1 to TRBJ1-5; no clear D gene. The V and J ends lost 1 base and 2 bases respectively, with 9 bases between them. CDR1 and CDR2 (germline): DFQATT, SNEGSKA (reference sequence). CDR3 length: 14 residues. The CDR3 DNA reads TGCAGTGCTAGAGCTCCCGGGGGCAATCAGCCCCAGCATTTT. It yields the protein CSARAPGGNQPQHF.

This clonotype was counted at least ten times. V is TRBV5-1 and J is TRBJ1-5; D is perhaps TRBD1 (6 bases). This CDR3 spans 14 amino acids. V lost 4 bases, J lost 6 bases, and 14 bases lay in between. Germline V gene lookup returns CDR1 SGHRS and CDR2 YFSETQ. The DNA for the CDR3 is TGCGCCAGCAGCCCCTGGGGGGGCGGTCAGCCCCAGCATTTT. Translated, it gives CASSPWGGGQPQHF.

By share, this clonotype ranks as medium-sized. The chain carries TRBV27 and TRBJ2-1; D remains ambiguous. The CDR3 consists of 14 residues. Trimming pared 3 bases from V and 4 bases from J, leaving 10 bases between. CDR1 MNHEY and CDR2 SMNVEV come from the germline V gene (reference sequence). DNA of the CDR3: TGTGCCAGCAGTTTTAGATCCACTTACAATGAGCAGTTCTTC. As protein: CASSFRSTYNEQFF.

Points on this clonotype: Likely a read error: the CDR3 ends without its conserved phenylalanine or tryptophan. V is TRBV9 and J is TRBJ1-1, with D perhaps TRBD1 (5 bases). The CDR3 consists of 14 residues. Germline V CDR1 and CDR2: SGDLS, YYNGEE. Written as DNA, the CDR3 is TGTGCCGGCAGCGTAGAAGGGGCCGGCACTGAAGCTTTCTCT. Translating gives CAGSVEGAGTEAFS.

The gene calls are TRBV19 and TRBJ1-5; D unresolved. Germline lookup yields CDR1 LNHDA and CDR2 SQIVND (reference sequence). Between the trimmed V and J ends, which lost 0 bases and 6 bases, there was a span of 6 bases. This CDR3 contains 13 residues. CDR3 sequence (DNA): TGTGCCAGTAGTATAGAAGGGCGTCAGCCCCAGCATTTT. This sequence encodes CASSIEGRQPQHF.

This clonotype is classed as medium-sized. The chain combines TRBV7-6 with TRBJ1-4; D is ambiguous. Germline V lookup: CDR1 SGHVS, CDR2 FNYEAQ. The CDR3 sequence is 12 residues long. V was trimmed by 5 bases and J by 9 bases, leaving 10 bases between them. The chain's CDR3 is CASSPGPQKLFF. The CDR3 DNA follows: TGTGCCAGCAGCCCTGGCCCCCAAAAACTGTTTTTT.

This clonotype is medium-sized within its sample. This chain connects TRBV5-4 to TRBJ2-1, with 7 bases matching TRBD2. J gave up 8 bases and V 1 base, and 21 bases lay outside the gene matches. From germline, CDR1 is SGHNT and CDR2 YYREEE (reference sequence). This CDR3 is 19 amino acids long. CDR3 residues: CASSLLGGVRSGVRDEQFF. Here the CDR3 DNA reads TGTGCCAGCAGCTTGCTGGGGGGGGTGCGGTCGGGAGTGAGGGATGAGCAGTTCTTC.

The table lists this clonotype with many counts. Just one base apart from a much larger clone, this may be a read error. The V gene is TRBV11-1, the J gene TRBJ2-1, with a tentative D call TRBD1 (6 bases). The CDR3 contains 15 residues. Per the germline V gene, CDR1 is SGHAT and CDR2 is FQDESV (reference sequence). The CDR3 region is CASSPWDNSYNGQFF. The CDR3 region has the DNA TGTGCCAGCAGCCCCTGGGACAACTCCTACAATGGGCAGTTCTTC.

Notes on this clonotype: At one end the junction does not follow the germline gene, possibly because of a read error. V is TRBV28 and J is TRBJ2-7, with D unresolved. Germline assignment: CDR1 MDHEN and CDR2 SYDVKM. The CDR3 sequence is 12 residues long. This CDR3 is CASSLRAHELYF. The DNA for the CDR3 is TGTGCCAGCAGTTTAAGGGCCCACGAGCTGTACTTC. Supplemented by reference TRBV28 and TRBJ2-7, the full variable domain reads DVKVTQSSRYLVKRTGEKVFLECVQDMDHENMFWYRQDPGLGLRLIYFSYDVKMKEKGDIPEGYSVSREKKERFSLILESASTNQTSMYLCASSLRAHELYFGPGTRLTVT.

This clonotype was picked up a small number of times. At one of its ends the junction is not consistent with the germline gene, which may arise from a read error. The chain is built from TRBV2 and TRBJ2-5, with unresolved D. The germline CDR1 and CDR2 sequences are SNHLY and FYNNEI. The CDR3 totals 11 residues. CDR3 DNA: TGTGCCAGCAGTGAGGTGGAGACCCAGTGCTTC. This sequence encodes CASSEVETQCF.

This clonotype came up many times. The genes are TRBV10-2 and TRBJ1-2, with TRBD1 identical over 8 bases. CDR3 length: 14 amino acids. The trim removed 6 bases at V and 0 bases at J, leaving 3 bases unmatched. Germline V gene sequence: CDR1 WSHSY, CDR2 SAAADI. CDR3 in DNA: TGCGCCAGCAGGAGGGACAGGACTAACTATGGCTACACCTTC. Its translation: CASRRDRTNYGYTF.

By share, this clonotype ranks as medium-sized (0.01 to 0.1%). V usage is TRBV6-2 or TRBV6-3 and J usage is TRBJ2-1; no clear D gene. The CDR3 sequence is 12 residues long. Trimming pared 2 bases from V and 5 bases from J, leaving 4 bases between. Germline V gene lookup returns CDR1 MNHEY and CDR2 SVGEGT. The chain's CDR3 is CASSYQDNEQFF. DNA for the CDR3: TGTGCCAGCAGTTACCAGGACAATGAGCAGTTCTTC.

Ten or more counts support this clonotype. The rearrangement links TRBV20-1 to TRBJ2-5; 7 bases agree with TRBD1. The CDR3 is 13 amino acids. V lost 0 bases, J lost 5 bases, and 3 bases stayed unmatched. Germline V CDR1 and CDR2: DFQATT, SNEGSKA (reference sequence). Here the CDR3 DNA reads TGCAGTGCTAGAGATTTACAGGGGGAGACCCAGTACTTC. Translated: CSARDLQGETQYF.

This clonotype rates as medium-sized. The rearrangement joins TRBV6-2 or TRBV6-3 to TRBJ2-7; D perhaps matches TRBD2 (5 bases). Trimming took 4 bases from V and 3 from J, leaving 13 bases between them. The CDR3 totals 14 residues. Germline lookup yields CDR1 MNHEY and CDR2 SVGEGT. CDR3 residues: CASSWRTGVYEQYF. The CDR3 DNA reads as TGTGCCAGCAGTTGGAGGACTGGGGTCTACGAGCAGTACTTC.

Ten or more counts support this clonotype. The CDR3 DNA is TGCGCCAGCAGCTTGGAGTCCGGGGCCGGAAACACCATATATTTT. It encodes CASSLESGAGNTIYF. This chain uses TRBV5-1 with TRBJ1-3, with D perhaps matching TRBD1 (5 bases). The CDR3 is 15 residues long. Deletions cut 0 bases from V and 4 bases from J, with 11 bases between. From germline, CDR1 is SGHRS and CDR2 YFSETQ.

V gene TRBV18 combines with J gene TRBJ1-2, with 9 bases matching TRBD1. V lost 0 bases to trimming and J lost 4 bases; unmatched junction nucleotides: 3. The CDR3 runs to 15 residues. Per the germline V gene, CDR1 is KGHSH and CDR2 is LQKENI. Here the CDR3 reads CASSPPGTGSYGYTF. The CDR3 coding sequence is TGTGCCAGCTCACCACCGGGGACAGGGAGCTATGGCTACACCTTC.